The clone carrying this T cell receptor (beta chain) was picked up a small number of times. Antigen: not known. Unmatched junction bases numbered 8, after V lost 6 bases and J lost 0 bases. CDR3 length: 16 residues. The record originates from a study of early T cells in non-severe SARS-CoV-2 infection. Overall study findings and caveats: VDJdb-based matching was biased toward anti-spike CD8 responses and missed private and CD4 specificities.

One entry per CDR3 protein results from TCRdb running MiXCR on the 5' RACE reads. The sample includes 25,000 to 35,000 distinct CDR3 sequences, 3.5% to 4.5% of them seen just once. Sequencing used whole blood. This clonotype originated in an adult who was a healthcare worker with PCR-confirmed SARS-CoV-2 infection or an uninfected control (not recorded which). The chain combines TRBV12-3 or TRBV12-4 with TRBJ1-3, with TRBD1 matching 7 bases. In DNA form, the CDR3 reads TGTGCCAGCAGCGGACAGGTTCTGAGCTCTGGAAACACCATATATTTT. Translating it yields CASSGQVLSSGNTIYF.